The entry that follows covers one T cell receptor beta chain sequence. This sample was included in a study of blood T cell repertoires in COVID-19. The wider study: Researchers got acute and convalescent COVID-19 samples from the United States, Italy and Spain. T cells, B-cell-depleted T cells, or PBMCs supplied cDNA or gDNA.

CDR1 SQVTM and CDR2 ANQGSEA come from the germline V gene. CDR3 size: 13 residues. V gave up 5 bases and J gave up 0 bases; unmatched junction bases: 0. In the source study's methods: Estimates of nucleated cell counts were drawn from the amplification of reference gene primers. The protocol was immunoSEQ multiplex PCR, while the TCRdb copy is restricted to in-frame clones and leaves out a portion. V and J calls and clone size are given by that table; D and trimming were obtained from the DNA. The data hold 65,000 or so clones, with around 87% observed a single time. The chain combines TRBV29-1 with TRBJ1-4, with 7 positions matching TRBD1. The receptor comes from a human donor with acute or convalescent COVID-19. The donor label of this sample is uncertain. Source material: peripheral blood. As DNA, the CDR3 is TGCAGCGTTACAGGGGCAACTAATGAAAAACTGTTTTTT. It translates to CSVTGATNEKLFF.